These 23 T cell receptor beta chains share one sample of origin, sequenced in a study of cytomegalovirus exposure and HLA in healthy donors. Primers: 60 Vbeta forward and 13 Jbeta reverse. TCRdb's table, derived via immunoSEQ multiplex PCR, lists solely in-frame clones and lacks some. The repertoire includes around 80,000 clones, 78% of them detected once, and around 1.5% sits in the top ten. Sequenced input: PBMCs. Receptors originate from a middle-aged man in good health and CMV-seronegative.

The chain links TRBV28 to TRBJ1-6; tentative D call: TRBD1 (6 bases). V dropped 6 bases and J dropped 10 bases, with 22 bases sitting between them. This CDR3 region has 16 residues. CDR1 and CDR2 from the germline V gene are MDHEN and SYDVKM. CDR3 residues: CASSPAARGWGSPLHF. The CDR3, as DNA: TGTGCCAGCAGCCCCGCCGCGAGGGGGTGGGGATCACCCCTCCACTTT. The variable domain in full, completed from reference TRBV28 and TRBJ1-6, reads DVKVTQSSRYLVKRTGEKVFLECVQDMDHENMFWYRQDPGLGLRLIYFSYDVKMKEKGDIPEGYSVSREKKERFSLILESASTNQTSMYLCASSPAARGWGSPLHFGNGTRLTVT.

This clone was detected only a few times. The rearrangement joins TRBV5-1 to TRBJ2-7, with 7 bases aligning to TRBD1. V gave up 0 bases and J gave up 5 bases; unmatched junction bases: 11. CDR1 is SGHRS and CDR2 is YFSETQ in the germline V gene. The CDR3 runs 16 residues. The CDR3 protein is CASSLGGTVGTDEQYF. The CDR3 DNA sequence: TGCGCCAGCAGCTTGGGGGGGACAGTGGGGACGGACGAGCAGTACTTC.

The chain combines TRBV6-1 with TRBJ2-1; weak D call: TRBD1 (6 bases). This CDR3 is 12 amino acids long. The V gene's germline CDR1 is MNHNS and CDR2 SASEGT. Deletions cut 6 bases from V and 12 bases from J, with 15 bases between. CDR3 sequence (DNA): TGTGCCAGCAGGGGGGCTTTGGGTAGGCAGTTCTTC. This sequence encodes CASRGALGRQFF.

The CDR3 nucleotides are TGTGCCAGTAGCCTTGGACAGGGGTCGCGCACAGATACGCAGTATTTT. Its protein product is CASSLGQGSRTDTQYF. This sequence joins TRBV19 and TRBJ2-3; 9 bases fit TRBD1. J gave up 1 base and V 6 bases, and 8 bases lay outside the gene matches. This CDR3 is 16 amino acids long. CDR1 and CDR2 (germline): LNHDA, SQIVND (reference sequence). The entire variable domain, with the rest obtained from reference TRBV19 and TRBJ2-3, is as follows: DGGITQSPKYLFRKEGQNVTLSCEQNLNHDAMYWYRQDPGQGLRLIYYSQIVNDFQKGDIAEGYSVSREKKESFPLTVTSAQKNPTAFYLCASSLGQGSRTDTQYFGPGTRLTVL.

This rearrangement joins TRBV2 to TRBJ2-7; TRBD1 agrees at 9 bases. CDR1 and CDR2 (germline): SNHLY, FYNNEI. This CDR3 contains 12 residues. The V segment lost 11 bases and the J segment 4 bases; nucleotides outside the gene matches: 6. DNA of the CDR3: TGTGCCGCATGGGACAGGGTGTACGAGCAGTACTTC. Amino acid sequence: CAAWDRVYEQYF.

This clone has only one observation. The chain carries TRBV7-2 and TRBJ2-7; 8 bases align to TRBD2. The V gene end was trimmed by 1 base and the J gene end by 2 bases; junction bases not matched to a gene: 4. This CDR3 region has 15 residues. Per germline, CDR1 SGHTA and CDR2 FQGNSA. The chain's CDR3 is CASSLVLAGPYEQYF. CDR3 in DNA: TGTGCCAGCAGCTTAGTCCTAGCGGGTCCCTACGAGCAGTACTTC.

The DNA for the CDR3 is TGTGCCAGCAGCATGGGGACAATCAATGAGCAGTTCTTC. Encoded protein: CASSMGTINEQFF. The chain carries TRBV13 and TRBJ2-1, with D tentatively TRBD1 (6 bases). The CDR3 runs 13 residues. The V end was cut by 5 bases, the J end by 6 bases, with 11 bases between. Germline V gene lookup returns CDR1 PRHDT and CDR2 FYEKMQ (reference sequence).

The chain couples TRBV28 to TRBJ1-1, with D possibly TRBD1 on 5 matching bases. The CDR3 is 14 amino acids. Trimming left V 2 bases short and J 5 bases short, with 12 bases between. The V gene's germline CDR1 is MDHEN and CDR2 SYDVKM. The CDR3 nucleotides read TGTGCCAGCAGTTTAGGCAGGGTAGTGACTGAAGCTTTCTTT. Protein product: CASSLGRVVTEAFF.

This chain connects TRBV7-3 to TRBJ2-7; D ambiguous. The CDR3 has 15 residues. The ends were cut back, 1 base at V and 6 bases at J, with 16 bases in the middle. Germline CDR1 and CDR2: SGHTA and FQGTGA. Written as DNA, the CDR3 is TGTGCCAGCAGCTTAATTCAAGCGACTTATGGCGAGCAGTACTTC. Its translation is CASSLIQATYGEQYF.

In this sample, this clone turned up a few times. The chain carries TRBV6-1 and TRBJ2-4, with 7 positions matching TRBD2. V was pared by 2 bases and J by 1 base, with 14 bases of the junction left unmatched. The CDR3 totals 19 residues. CDR1 and CDR2 (germline): MNHNS, SASEGT. The CDR3 DNA is TGTGCCAGCAGTGAAAGTCTGAGAGGCGGGAGTGGGGCCAAAAACATTCAGTACTTC. This encodes CASSESLRGGSGAKNIQYF.

The chain has TRBV29-1 and TRBJ2-3; 8 bases are shared with TRBD2. The germline V gene encodes CDR1 SQVTM and CDR2 ANQGSEA. V lost 5 bases, J lost 2 bases, and 6 bases stayed unmatched. The length of the CDR3 is 14 residues. For the CDR3, the DNA is TGCAGCGTTTATGGGACTAGGGCCACAGATACGCAGTATTTT. Protein sequence: CSVYGTRATDTQYF.

The chain combines TRBV6-1 with TRBJ2-3; possibly TRBD1 for D (6 bases). Trimming shortened V by 6 bases and J by 2 bases, and 18 bases separated the two germline ends. The CDR3 covers 16 residues. In germline, CDR1 is MNHNS, CDR2 SASEGT. The CDR3 is CASRESGTPITDTQYF. For the CDR3, the DNA is TGTGCCAGCAGAGAATCCGGGACACCAATCACAGATACGCAGTATTTT.

The chain recombines TRBV7-6 with TRBJ2-5; TRBD2 agrees at 10 bases. There are 17 residues in the CDR3. The V gene end was trimmed by 4 bases and the J gene end by 0 bases; junction bases not matched to a gene: 8. Per the germline V gene, CDR1 is SGHVS and CDR2 is FNYEAQ. CDR3 sequence: CASSSTKREGYQETQYF. CDR3 DNA: TGTGCCAGCAGCTCGACCAAGCGGGAGGGCTACCAAGAGACCCAGTACTTC.

This rearrangement joins TRBV28 to TRBJ2-5; a weak D match, TRBD1 (6 bases). The CDR3 length is 13 residues. Deletions cut 7 bases from V and 1 base from J, with 10 bases between. Germline V gene lookup returns CDR1 MDHEN and CDR2 SYDVKM. The CDR3 loop reads CASTLGGQETQYF. Written as DNA, the CDR3 is TGTGCCAGCACCCTAGGGGGCCAAGAGACCCAGTACTTC.

The CDR3 protein is CASSTDRDAGIQYF. DNA of the CDR3: TGTGCCAGCAGCACCGACAGGGATGCGGGCATTCAGTACTTC. V and J are TRBV5-4 and TRBJ2-4; 7 bases are shared with TRBD1. V dropped 4 bases and J dropped 9; count of bases not matched to a gene: 10. Per germline, CDR1 SGHNT and CDR2 YYREEE (reference sequence). CDR3 length equals 14 residues.

The V gene is TRBV6-1, the J gene TRBJ2-7, with 7 nucleotides matching TRBD1. The CDR3 consists of 13 residues. V shed 4 bases and J 7 bases; nucleotides not matched to a gene: 7. From germline, CDR1 is MNHNS and CDR2 SASEGT. The CDR3 DNA reads TGTGCCAGCAGTGTGGGACAGATTTGGGAGCAGTACTTC. Protein product: CASSVGQIWEQYF.

The CDR3 region has the DNA TGTGCCAGCAGTTACTCGTTCCTTGGGACAGGCTACGAGCAGTACTTC. It is translated as CASSYSFLGTGYEQYF. The chain employs TRBV6-6 and TRBJ2-7; 8 bases are a match to TRBD1. CDR1 is MNHNY, CDR2 SVGAGI, per germline (reference sequence). The CDR3 extends over 16 amino acids. The J segment lost 3 bases and the V segment lost 0 bases, leaving 7 bases of the junction unmatched.

The CDR3 bases are TGTGCCAGCTCACCACCTGGACCAGGGGATGAGCAGTTCTTC. This sequence encodes CASSPPGPGDEQFF. The chain carries TRBV18 and TRBJ2-1, with D maybe TRBD1 (6 bases). V gave up 0 bases and J gave up 8 bases, with 11 bases separating them. CDR1 KGHSH and CDR2 LQKENI come from the germline V gene. The CDR3 runs to 14 residues.

In regard to this clone: The same CDR3 arises from other DNA sequences in this sample as well. This chain joins TRBV6-5 and TRBJ1-5, with a possible D match to TRBD1 (5 bases). Trimming removed 5 bases from V and 4 bases from J, with 12 bases in between. Germline V lookup: CDR1 MNHEY, CDR2 SVGAGI. The CDR3 spans 14 residues. DNA of the CDR3: TGTGCCAGCAGTGAGCAGGGAAGGAATCAGCCCCAGCATTTT. Translating gives CASSEQGRNQPQHF.

The chain has TRBV10-2 and TRBJ2-3, with D tentatively TRBD2 (6 bases). Germline V lookup: CDR1 WSHSY, CDR2 SAAADI. CDR3 size: 11 residues. V shed 8 bases and J shed 5 bases, with 8 bases lying between them. CDR3 coding DNA: TGCGCCAGCGAGGAGGGAGATACGCAGTATTTT. Protein: CASEEGDTQYF.

This clone appeared a single time. V is TRBV9 and J is TRBJ2-1; 12 bases map to TRBD2. V lost 1 base, J lost 7 bases, and 6 bases stayed unmatched. The CDR3 covers 16 residues. The germline CDR1 and CDR2 sequences are SGDLS and YYNGEE. CDR3 amino acids: CASSVFSTSGRNEQFF. The CDR3 region has the DNA TGTGCCAGCAGCGTATTTAGTACTAGCGGGAGGAATGAGCAGTTCTTC.

The chain uses TRBV5-4 and TRBJ2-1; 8 bases agree with TRBD1. The germline V gene has CDR1 SGHNT and CDR2 YYREEE (reference sequence). V dropped 4 bases and J dropped 6; count of bases not matched to a gene: 6. This CDR3 is 14 amino acids long. The CDR3 loop is CASSTRDRSNEQFF. The CDR3 nucleotides read TGTGCCAGCAGCACCCGGGACAGGAGCAATGAGCAGTTCTTC.

The rearrangement joins TRBV19 to TRBJ2-7, with 7 bases aligning to TRBD1. This CDR3 is 13 amino acids long. V lost 4 bases and J lost 4; bases outside the gene matches: 4. The germline V gene encodes CDR1 LNHDA and CDR2 SQIVND (reference sequence). CDR3 protein: CASSTGQMYEQYF. The DNA for the CDR3 is TGTGCCAGTAGTACGGGACAGATGTACGAGCAGTACTTC.